The 17 T cell receptor beta chains below all came from one sample that was sequenced in a study of T cells in Graves' hyperthyroidism and ophthalmopathy (dated by TCRdb to between 2018 and 2021). Libraries came from multiplex PCR. The reads were generated on an Illumina HiSeq 2000. TCR beta CDR3 regions were amplified from RNA transcripts. For the first round of RT-PCR on the TCR CDR3, the HTBI primer set was used together with the Qiagen OneStep RT-PCR kit. TCRdb reran the public reads through fastp at Q25 and MiXCR, keeping productive beta chains. Rows merge per CDR3 protein into single entries with the most common DNA and genes. Here the sample has roughly 420,000 distinct CDR3 sequences; approximately 15% occur a single time. The ten biggest clones cover approximately 14% of the sample. The source material was blood. Every receptor here comes from a woman aged 18-35 years with Graves' hyperthyroidism.

This clonotype was observed many times. V usage is TRBV6-2 or TRBV6-3 and J usage is TRBJ1-1, with TRBD1 matching 8 bases. This CDR3 spans 15 amino acids. Germline CDR1 and CDR2: MNHEY and SVGEGT. Losses at the gene ends were 2 bases for V and 11 bases for J; bases not matched to a gene: 13. CDR3 loop: CASSYRGRGREVAFF. CDR3 in DNA: TGTGCCAGCAGTTACAGGGGCAGGGGGCGCGAAGTTGCTTTCTTT.

In regard to this clonotype: A much larger clone sits a single nucleotide away, making a read error possible. V gene TRBV5-8 combines with J gene TRBJ1-1; 7 bases fit TRBD1. Trimming cost V 4 bases and J 9 bases; bases outside gene matches: 12. The CDR3 spans 14 residues. In germline, CDR1 is SGHTS, CDR2 YDEGEE. DNA of the CDR3: TGTGCCAGCAGCCTGACAGGGTTTGGGACTAAAGCTTTCTTT. Its translation: CASSLTGFGTKAFF.

Many counts were recorded for this clonotype. The chain couples TRBV20-1 to TRBJ2-1; D call uncertain. From germline, CDR1 is DFQATT and CDR2 SNEGSKA (reference sequence). V gave up 4 bases and J gave up 1 base, with 8 bases separating them. The CDR3 consists of 13 residues. The DNA of the CDR3 is TGCAGTGCTAACGTGGGATCCTACAATGAGCAGTTCTTC. Translation gives CSANVGSYNEQFF.

In the case of this clonotype: Possible read error: a much larger clone is one base away. V is TRBV3-1 and J is TRBJ2-7; D tentatively reads TRBD1 or TRBD2 (5 bases each). V dropped 1 base and J dropped 3 bases, with 10 bases sitting between them. Germline CDR1 LGHDT, CDR2 YNNKEL (reference sequence). This CDR3 comprises 14 residues. The CDR3 spells CASSQGGFGYEQYF. The DNA for the CDR3 is TGTGCCAGCAGCCAAGGGGGGTTCGGCTACGAGCAGTACTTC.

This chain links TRBV4-1 with TRBJ1-1; no definite D call. The V and J ends lost 1 base and 0 bases respectively, with 12 bases between them. This CDR3 has 16 amino acids. From germline, CDR1 is MGHRA and CDR2 YSYEKL. This CDR3 is CASSQGERLMNTEAFF. CDR3 nucleotides: TGCGCCAGCAGCCAAGGAGAACGGCTGATGAACACTGAAGCTTTCTTT.

Many counts were recorded for this clonotype. The rearrangement uses TRBV5-1 and TRBJ2-3; D is perhaps TRBD2 (6 bases). The V gene's germline CDR1 is SGHRS and CDR2 YFSETQ. The V gene lost 3 bases and the J gene lost 3 bases, with 20 bases spanning the gap. The CDR3 is 17 residues long. The CDR3 coding sequence is TGCGCCAGCAGCTCATGGCCGTTGGCGGGGAGGACAGATACGCAGTATTTT. Translating gives CASSSWPLAGRTDTQYF. Filled out from reference TRBV5-1 and TRBJ2-3, the complete variable domain reads KAGVTQTPRYLIKTRGQQVTLSCSPISGHRSVSWYQQTPGQGLQFLFEYFSETQRNKGNFPGRFSGRQFSNSRSEMNVSTLELGDSALYLCASSSWPLAGRTDTQYFGPGTRLTVL.

This clonotype was observed at least ten times. The gene calls are TRBV2 and TRBJ1-2; no clear D. The CDR3 length is 13 residues. Per the germline V gene, CDR1 is SNHLY and CDR2 is FYNNEI. Trimming took 3 bases from V and 6 from J, leaving 11 bases between them. CDR3 residues: CASSEWSADGYTF. For the CDR3, the DNA is TGTGCCAGCAGTGAGTGGTCAGCGGATGGCTACACCTTC.

In the case of this clonotype: Just one base apart from a much larger clone, this may be a read error. The chain recombines TRBV6-5 with TRBJ1-2; D might be TRBD1 (5 bases). Germline loops: CDR1 MNHEY, CDR2 SVGAGI. This CDR3 is built from 16 residues. Trimming left V 0 bases short and J 6 bases short, with 17 bases between. This CDR3 reads CASSYSNVGGWDGYTF. DNA for the CDR3: TGTGCCAGCAGTTACTCGAATGTCGGGGGTTGGGATGGCTACACCTTC.

A few counts support this clonotype. The rearrangement joins TRBV5-1 to TRBJ2-1, with unresolved D. Trimming took 0 bases from V and 3 from J, leaving 4 bases between them. This CDR3 has 13 residues. Germline V lookup: CDR1 SGHRS, CDR2 YFSETQ. CDR3 sequence: CASSLVLYNEQFF. DNA of the CDR3: TGCGCCAGCAGCTTGGTACTCTACAATGAGCAGTTCTTC.

The chain combines TRBV27 with TRBJ2-5; D gene ambiguous. Germline values: CDR1 MNHEY, CDR2 SMNVEV (reference sequence). The CDR3 loop spans 14 amino acids. V gave up 4 bases and J gave up 0 bases, with 9 bases separating them. CDR3 amino acids: CASSSPKYQETQYF. The CDR3 coding sequence is TGTGCCAGCAGTTCGCCGAAGTACCAAGAGACCCAGTACTTC.

The chain recombines TRBV19 with TRBJ2-2, with D tentatively TRBD2 (6 bases). Germline V gene data show CDR1 as LNHDA and CDR2 as SQIVND (reference sequence). The CDR3 length is 14 residues. The V end was cut by 4 bases, the J end by 5 bases, with 11 bases between. The CDR3 reads CASSKGLNTGELFF. In nucleotides, the CDR3 is TGTGCCAGTAGTAAGGGACTGAATACCGGGGAGCTGTTTTTT.

In its sample, this clonotype was seen many times. The CDR3 DNA is TGTGCCAGCAGCAGCACCCAATTCACCGGGGAGCTGTTTTTT. Translated: CASSSTQFTGELFF. V gene TRBV7-3 combines with J gene TRBJ2-2, with D hard to call. Germline V gene data show CDR1 as SGHTA and CDR2 as FQGTGA. CDR3 size: 14 residues. Trimming stripped 5 bases from V and 4 bases from J, with 11 bases between.

This clonotype was observed a few times. This rearrangement joins TRBV20-1 to TRBJ2-1; 9 nucleotides align to TRBD1. Germline V gene sequence: CDR1 DFQATT, CDR2 SNEGSKA (reference sequence). The V gene end was trimmed by 3 bases and the J gene end by 8 bases; junction bases not matched to a gene: 20. The CDR3 sequence is 18 residues long. The CDR3 DNA is TGCAGTGCTAGTGAGGACAGGGGAGGTATACGGGGGAGACATGAGCAGTTCTTC. Translated: CSASEDRGGIRGRHEQFF.

This clonotype was recorded many times. J is TRBJ2-7 and V is TRBV27; 10 positions agree with TRBD2. The germline gives CDR1 MNHEY, CDR2 SMNVEV (reference sequence). V shed 4 bases, J shed 4 bases, and the junction held 4 bases outside the gene matches. The CDR3 has 14 amino acids. CDR3 sequence (DNA): TGTGCCAGCAGTTCTAGCGGGGGCCGTTACGAGCAGTACTTC. It translates to CASSSSGGRYEQYF.

This chain connects TRBV20-1 to TRBJ2-7, with D possibly matching TRBD2 (5 bases). There are 14 residues in the CDR3. Trimming removed 6 bases from V and 4 bases from J, with 19 bases in between. CDR1 is DFQATT, CDR2 SNEGSKA, per germline (reference sequence). The CDR3 bases are TGCAGTGCCACCCGAGCGGACCTTTTTTACGAGCAGTACTTC. This gives the protein CSATRADLFYEQYF.

This chain uses TRBV7-9 with TRBJ1-3; D is unresolved. V lost 3 bases and J 5 bases, leaving 14 bases between the germline ends. The CDR3 runs 15 residues. CDR1 and CDR2 from the germline V gene are SEHNR and FQNEAQ (reference sequence). In DNA form, the CDR3 reads TGTGCCAGCAGCTTTAACCTACAGCCCCGAAACACCATATATTTT. Its protein is CASSFNLQPRNTIYF.

V usage is TRBV7-2 and J usage is TRBJ2-2, with D tentatively TRBD2 (7 bases). With 4 bases removed from V and 4 bases from J, the gap between germline ends came to 10 bases. The germline gives CDR1 SGHTA, CDR2 FQGNSA. The CDR3 sequence is 14 residues long. The CDR3 protein is CASSWEGGTGELFF. The CDR3 bases are TGTGCCAGCAGCTGGGAGGGGGGCACCGGGGAGCTGTTTTTT.